Shown below are 22 T cell receptor beta chains from a single sample sequenced in a study of shared clonotypes between healthy human individuals. Sequencing was performed with immunoSEQ multiplex PCR; in TCRdb, only in-frame clones are kept and a portion is missing. Of millions of clones in the sample, 95% were seen once. Material: naive CD4+ T cells sorted from blood. Subset given: CD45RA+ positively selected. All receptors derive from a man aged 18 to 30 in good health.

Points on this clone: Additional DNA sequences in this sample encode the identical CDR3. The rearrangement uses TRBV5-4 and TRBJ2-3, with D perhaps matching TRBD2 (7 bases). With 0 bases removed from V and 5 bases from J, the gap between germline ends came to 10 bases. Germline V lookup: CDR1 SGHNT, CDR2 YYREEE (reference sequence). This CDR3 is 14 amino acids long. The DNA of the CDR3 is TGTGCCAGCAGCTTGGGCGGGGGCCAAGATACGCAGTATTTT. Translated, it gives CASSLGGGQDTQYF. Full variable domain (rest looked up from reference TRBV5-4 and TRBJ2-3): ETGVTQSPTHLIKTRGQQVTLRCSSQSGHNTVSWYQQALGQGPQFIFQYYREEENGRGNFPPRFSGLQFPNYSSELNVNALELDDSALYLCASSLGGGQDTQYFGPGTRLTVL.

This clone was seen only once. The CDR3 coding sequence is TGTGCCAGCAGCGAGGAAAGGTCAACTAATGAAAAACTGTTTTTT. This translates into CASSEERSTNEKLFF. The rearrangement joins TRBV7-2 to TRBJ1-4; no definite D call. V was pared by 5 bases and J by 0 bases, with 10 bases between. This CDR3 is built from 15 residues. Per germline, CDR1 SGHTA and CDR2 FQGNSA.

The chain links TRBV2 to TRBJ2-5; D may be TRBD1 (5 bases). V dropped 4 bases and J dropped 2 bases, with 11 bases sitting between them. The CDR3 has 14 amino acids. Germline V CDR1 and CDR2: SNHLY, FYNNEI. CDR3 nucleotide sequence: TGTGCCAGCAGTGGCAGGACACTTCAAGAGACCCAGTACTTC. Protein sequence: CASSGRTLQETQYF.

This chain connects TRBV15 to TRBJ2-1, with TRBD2 as a possible D gene (5 bases). CDR1 and CDR2 from the germline V gene are LNHNV and YYDKDF (reference sequence). CDR3 length: 13 residues. V was shortened by 1 base and J by 10 bases, with 11 bases between the two germline ends. The CDR3 sequence is CATSRGGPGEQFF. The CDR3 bases are TGTGCCACCAGCAGAGGAGGGCCCGGGGAGCAGTTCTTC.

V gene TRBV28 combines with J gene TRBJ2-3, with 15 bases fitting TRBD2. With V trimmed by 4 bases and J by 1 base, 9 bases remained unmatched. Germline CDR1 MDHEN, CDR2 SYDVKM. CDR3 length: 19 amino acids. The CDR3 DNA reads TGTGCCAGCAGTTCTTGGCGGACTAGCGGGGGGGCCGGCACAGATACGCAGTATTTT. This encodes CASSSWRTSGGAGTDTQYF.

The chain joins TRBV30 to TRBJ2-1; TRBD2 agrees at 8 bases. The germline gives CDR1 GTSNPN, CDR2 SVGIG (reference sequence). The CDR3 is 12 amino acids. Germline trimming cut 3 bases from V and 9 bases from J; bases unmatched to any gene: 4. The CDR3 reads CAWSRRGGEQFF. The DNA for the CDR3 is TGTGCCTGGAGCCGTCGGGGGGGTGAGCAGTTCTTC.

On this clone itself: A much larger clone lies one base from this, so it may be a read error. Other DNA sequences in this sample translate to the same CDR3. The rearrangement links TRBV18 to TRBJ1-1; no firm D call. Germline values: CDR1 KGHSH, CDR2 LQKENI. The CDR3 spans 13 residues. V was clipped by 0 bases and J by 0 bases, with 2 bases between them. The CDR3 sequence is CASSPPVNTEAFF. Here the CDR3 DNA reads TGTGCCAGCTCACCACCGGTGAACACTGAAGCTTTCTTT.

V gene TRBV18 combines with J gene TRBJ1-2; D ambiguous. Germline CDR1 reads KGHSH; CDR2 reads LQKENI. Trimming took off 1 base at V and 4 bases at J, with 7 bases between the two ends. The CDR3 spans 13 residues. The DNA for the CDR3 is TGTGCCAGCTCACCACAGGAGTCCTATGGCTACACCTTC. Protein: CASSPQESYGYTF.

V is TRBV9 and J is TRBJ1-4; D is undetermined. V gave up 2 bases and J gave up 3 bases, with 2 bases separating them. This CDR3 is built from 12 residues. Germline V lookup: CDR1 SGDLS, CDR2 YYNGEE. CDR3 amino acids: CASSVSNEKLFF. In DNA form, the CDR3 reads TGTGCCAGCAGCGTCTCTAATGAAAAACTGTTTTTT.

The gene calls are TRBV11-2 and TRBJ2-7; D is unclear. The CDR3 totals 13 residues. Trimming took 5 bases from V and 7 from J, leaving 15 bases between them. The germline V gene encodes CDR1 SGHAT and CDR2 FQNNGV. This CDR3 is CASSARLDPEQYF. As DNA, the CDR3 is TGTGCCAGCAGCGCCCGTTTAGACCCGGAGCAGTACTTC.

This clone has only one observation. V and J are TRBV4-1 and TRBJ2-5; TRBD2 is a possible D gene (6 bases). CDR1 is MGHRA and CDR2 is YSYEKL in the germline V gene. V was pared by 3 bases and J by 3 bases, with 14 bases between. The CDR3 is 15 residues long. As DNA, the CDR3 is TGCGCCAGCAGCCAGGGCCGGGACTTCGAAGAGACCCAGTACTTC. This gives the protein CASSQGRDFEETQYF.

The genes are TRBV21-1 and TRBJ1-1; the listed D gene, TRBD1, was not tested against the DNA. TRBV21-1 is classified as a pseudogene. The length of the CDR3 is 16 residues. As DNA, the CDR3 is TGTGCCAGCAGCAAAGTTCGACAGGGTGGGATGACTGAAGCTTTCTTT. Its translation is CASSKVRQGGMTEAFF.

This chain uses TRBV28 with TRBJ1-1; no reliable D call. This CDR3 is 13 amino acids long. Looked up from germline, CDR1 is MDHEN and CDR2 is SYDVKM. Trimming took off 7 bases at V and 2 bases at J, with 11 bases between the two ends. The CDR3 DNA reads as TGTGCCAGCACTGAGGGTCAAAACACTGAAGCTTTCTTT. Translating gives CASTEGQNTEAFF.

Concerning this clone: The sample holds other DNA sequences that translate to the same CDR3. This sequence joins TRBV5-1 and TRBJ1-1; possible D gene TRBD1, 5 bases. Germline loops: CDR1 SGHRS, CDR2 YFSETQ. V lost 2 bases and J lost 5, with 7 bases in between. The CDR3 spans 12 residues. The CDR3: CASSFGGTEAFF. CDR3 sequence (DNA): TGCGCCAGCAGCTTTGGGGGTACTGAAGCTTTCTTT. The full variable domain, completed using reference TRBV5-1 and TRBJ1-1, is KAGVTQTPRYLIKTRGQQVTLSCSPISGHRSVSWYQQTPGQGLQFLFEYFSETQRNKGNFPGRFSGRQFSNSRSEMNVSTLELGDSALYLCASSFGGTEAFFGQGTRLTVV.

This clone was detected only once. The chain couples TRBV28 to TRBJ2-7, with D unclear. This CDR3 has 16 residues. In germline, CDR1 is MDHEN, CDR2 SYDVKM. V was clipped by 3 bases and J by 3 bases, with 18 bases between them. This chain's CDR3 is CASSFGLVEQNYEQYF. CDR3 sequence (DNA): TGTGCCAGCAGTTTTGGGTTGGTAGAACAGAACTACGAGCAGTACTTC.

This chain uses TRBV25-1 with TRBJ2-7, with D possibly being TRBD1 (6 bases). The CDR3 loop spans 15 amino acids. Looked up from germline, CDR1 is MGHDK and CDR2 is SYGVNS. Trimming shortened V by 6 bases and J by 4 bases, and 19 bases separated the two germline ends. This chain's CDR3 is CASRGGTPEKYEQYF. The CDR3 nucleotides are TGTGCCAGCAGAGGTGGGACACCTGAGAAATACGAGCAGTACTTC.

The CDR3 here is CASSLAVKAPGISGNTIYF. The DNA for the CDR3 is TGTGCCAGCAGCTTAGCGGTCAAGGCCCCAGGAATCTCTGGAAACACCATATATTTT. J is TRBJ1-3 and V is TRBV7-2; no definite D call. Deletions cut 0 bases from V and 0 bases from J, with 18 bases between. The CDR3 covers 19 residues. CDR1 and CDR2 (germline): SGHTA, FQGNSA. Variable domain in full (rest from reference TRBV7-2 and TRBJ1-3): GAGVSQSPSNKVTEKGKDVELRCDPISGHTALYWYRQSLGQGLEFLIYFQGNSAPDKSGLPSDRFSAERTGGSVSTLTIQRTQQEDSAVYLCASSLAVKAPGISGNTIYFGEGSWLTVV.

CDR3 region: CASSLGQERETQYF. CDR3 sequence (DNA): TGCGCCAGCAGCCTCGGACAGGAGCGGGAGACCCAGTACTTC. The chain links TRBV5-1 to TRBJ2-5; the match to TRBD1 covers 7 bases. CDR1 is SGHRS, CDR2 YFSETQ, per germline. With 4 bases clipped from V and 5 bases from J, the junction kept 8 bases outside the gene matches. The CDR3 length is 14 residues.

V usage is TRBV13 and J usage is TRBJ2-1, with D perhaps matching TRBD2 (6 bases). This CDR3 has 16 residues. The V end lost 5 bases, the J end lost 5 bases, and 19 bases lay between the germline ends. Germline CDR1 is PRHDT and CDR2 is FYEKMQ (reference sequence). The CDR3 nucleotides read TGTGCCAGCAGCCGCCTAGCGAAAGGGTATGACAATGAGCAGTTCTTC. Translating it yields CASSRLAKGYDNEQFF. Combining the CDR3 with reference TRBV13 and TRBJ2-1 gives the whole variable domain AAGVIQSPRHLIKEKRETATLKCYPIPRHDTVYWYQQGPGQDPQFLISFYEKMQSDKGSIPDRFSAQQFSDYHSELNMSSLELGDSALYFCASSRLAKGYDNEQFFGPGTRLTVL.

Comment on this clone: The same CDR3 is also encoded by other DNA sequences in this sample. The chain recombines TRBV2 with TRBJ1-4; D unresolved. The CDR3 totals 12 residues. The germline V and J ends were trimmed by 11 bases and 4 bases, with 11 bases remaining between them. CDR1 SNHLY and CDR2 FYNNEI come from the germline V gene. Written as DNA, the CDR3 is TGTGCCTCCCGAGGAGGTAATGAAAAACTGTTTTTT. Amino acid sequence: CASRGGNEKLFF.

The gene calls are TRBV2 and TRBJ1-1, with TRBD1 as a possible D gene (5 bases). This CDR3 has 14 amino acids. CDR1 is SNHLY, CDR2 FYNNEI, per germline. V shed 6 bases and J shed 4 bases, with 15 bases lying between them. The CDR3 nucleotides are TGTGCCAGCAGCCGGGCGGGGGAGCCCACTGAAGCTTTCTTT. Translating gives CASSRAGEPTEAFF.

The chain has TRBV7-8 and TRBJ2-7, with a weak D call TRBD1 (5 bases). V was clipped by 6 bases and J by 2 bases, with 23 bases between them. This CDR3 comprises 17 residues. In germline, CDR1 is SGHVS, CDR2 FQNEAQ. This CDR3 reads CASRLTTDLKGTYEQYF. The CDR3 nucleotides are TGTGCCAGCAGGTTGACCACCGATCTTAAGGGGACCTACGAGCAGTACTTC.